The sequence of this TCR beta chain was determined in a study of circulating CD8 cells and anti-PD-1 response in melanoma. This clonotype is medium-sized in the sample. The CDR3 length is 15 residues. V shed 0 bases, J shed 4 bases, and the junction held 3 bases outside the gene matches. CDR1 is SGDLS, CDR2 YYNGEE, per germline. The QIAseq Immune Repertoire TCR panel built the libraries from approximately 15 ng of total RNA. TCRdb processed the reads anew with MiXCR; each CDR3 protein has one entry. The sample has about 840 distinct CDR3 sequences; approximately 10% are singletons. Four subsets defined by PD-1 and/or TIGIT were sorted from live CD3+CD8+TCRalphabeta+ cells.

V and J are TRBV9 and TRBJ2-3, with 9 nucleotides matching TRBD1. The starting material was CD8+ T cells from PBMCs, obtained at baseline or after one month of anti-PD-1 therapy (not recorded which). The TCR was taken from a human donor with melanoma. The CDR3 is CASSVGGTGSDTQYF. The CDR3 nucleotides are TGTGCCAGCAGCGTAGGTGGGACAGGGTCAGATACGCAGTATTTT. Combining the CDR3 with reference TRBV9 and TRBJ2-3 gives the whole variable domain DSGVTQTPKHLITATGQRVTLRCSPRSGDLSVYWYQQSLDQGLQFLIQYYNGEERAKGNILERFSAQQFPDLHSELNLSSLELGDSALYFCASSVGGTGSDTQYFGPGTRLTVL.